The present T cell receptor (beta chain) was sequenced within a study of TIL therapy for anti-PD-1-resistant metastatic lung cancer. Study conclusions and caveats: TIL clonotype persistence in blood showed no apparent association with response.

Comments on this clone: Its specificity is not known.

Specified time point: pre-treatment sample, taken before nivolumab and TIL therapy. This was the immunoSEQ v3 assay. Libraries were sequenced to around 2 million read pairs (survey) or 5-6 million (deep). Clones were sequenced by immunoSEQ multiplex PCR, and TCRdb holds only the in-frame ones, with some missing. The sample contains about 60,000 clones, roughly two thirds of which appear only once. The germline gives CDR1 SGHAT, CDR2 FQNNGV. CDR3 length: 13 amino acids. V was shortened by 8 bases and J by 0 bases, with 8 bases between the two germline ends. The chain is built from TRBV11-2 and TRBJ1-3; D remains unclear. Sample: blood, taken at baseline. The receptor's source is a person aged 25-85 years with non-small cell lung cancer. Here the CDR3 DNA reads TGTGCCAGCGGCCCGGGCTCTGGAAACACCATATATTTT. Protein: CASGPGSGNTIYF. The entire variable domain, with the rest obtained from reference TRBV11-2 and TRBJ1-3, is as follows: EAGVAQSPRYKIIEKRQSVAFWCNPISGHATLYWYQQILGQGPKLLIQFQNNGVVDDSQLPKDRFSAERLKGVDSTLKIQPAKLEDSAVYLCASGPGSGNTIYFGEGSWLTVV.